Listed below are T cell receptor beta chains from one sample, sequenced in a study of T cell responses to AZD1222 COVID-19 vaccine. Profiling relied on immunoSEQ multiplex PCR, and the TCRdb table lists in-frame clones only, not all of them. The data hold 84,000 or so clones, with 80% to 90% observed a single time. This specimen was peripheral blood, taken on day 0 of AZD1222 vaccination. All receptors come from an adult in good health. Each CDR3 is given with its conserved first and last residue. The D gene is left open where the match is weak. Clone sizes are given selectively: once, few, many, or a class where the clone is expanded.

abundance	v_gene	d_gene	j_gene	CDR3nt	CDR3aa
few	TRBV29-1	.	TRBJ1-3	TGCAGCGCTGCACGACAGGGAAACACCATATATTTT	CSAARQGNTIYF
.	TRBV4-3	TRBD1	TRBJ2-3	TGCGCCAGCAGCCAGGGGACAGGGGGCTTTGGCACAGATACGCAGTATTTT	CASSQGTGGFGTDTQYF
.	TRBV6-1	.	TRBJ2-1	TGTGCCAGCAGTGAAGCTAGCGGCCCTCTCGGGGTCAATGAGCAGTTCTTC	CASSEASGPLGVNEQFF
.	TRBV3-1/TRBV3-2	TRBD1	TRBJ1-1	TGTGCCAGTACCGACAAGGCAGGGGGCGTTGGCGAAGCTTTCTTT	CASTDKAGGVGEAFF
.	TRBV6-1	TRBD2	TRBJ2-3	TGTGCCAGCAGTGAACCATGGACTAGCGGGATCACAGATACGCAGTATTTT	CASSEPWTSGITDTQYF
.	TRBV5-1	.	TRBJ2-7	TGCGCCAGCGCAACTCTGGGGGCGGTCTACGAGCAGTACTTC	CASATLGAVYEQYF
.	TRBV6-1	.	TRBJ1-5	TGTGCCAGCAGTGAAGTGTGGGGGGCTGGTCAGCCCCAGCATTTT	CASSEVWGAGQPQHF
.	TRBV5-1	TRBD2	TRBJ2-1	TGCGCCAGCAGTTTGAAGAGCGGGAGTACTAATGAGCAGTTCTTC	CASSLKSGSTNEQFF
few	TRBV3-1/TRBV3-2	.	TRBJ1-1	TGTGCCAGCAGCCAAGGGATAGGAAGGGGGAGGGAAGCTTTCTTT	CASSQGIGRGREAFF
once	TRBV7-9	.	TRBJ1-2	TGTGCCAGCAGACTAGGGACGGCGGCAGGTGGCTACACCTTC	CASRLGTAAGGYTF
.	TRBV28	TRBD2	TRBJ2-1	TGTGCCAGCAGTTTCGTCTCGACTAGCGGGAGAGGTGAGCAGTTCTTC	CASSFVSTSGRGEQFF
.	TRBV7-3	TRBD2	TRBJ2-1	TGTGCCAGCAGCCCGGGGACTAGGGGAAATGAGCAGTTCTTC	CASSPGTRGNEQFF
.	TRBV29-1	.	TRBJ2-1	TGCAGCGCCCTTGCGGGCTCCTACAATGAGCAGTTCTTC	CSALAGSYNEQFF
.	TRBV9	.	TRBJ1-2	TGTGCCAGCAGCGTAGAAGGGGAGATTGGCTACACCTTC	CASSVEGEIGYTF
.	TRBV7-2	TRBD2	TRBJ2-1	TGTGCCAGCAGCTTAGCGCGGGAGGACGAGCAGTTCTTC	CASSLAREDEQFF
.	TRBV9	.	TRBJ1-5	TGTGCCAGCAGCGTAGAAGGGATTAGCAATCAGCCCCAGCATTTT	CASSVEGISNQPQHF
.	TRBV7-3	TRBD2	TRBJ2-1	TGTGCCAGCAGCCCGGTGGGGCTAGCGGGCGATCCCTCCTACAATGAGCAGTTCTTC	CASSPVGLAGDPSYNEQFF
.	TRBV4-2	.	TRBJ2-1	TGTGCCAGCAGCCCCGGCGGAAGCGGGCAGTACAATGAGCAGTTCTTC	CASSPGGSGQYNEQFF
.	TRBV28	.	TRBJ2-5	TGTGCCAGCAGTGTGGGCTTAGTCTCCCAAGAGACCCAGTACTTC	CASSVGLVSQETQYF
few	TRBV18	TRBD2	TRBJ2-5	TGTGCCAGCTCAAGTACTGAGTTAGCGGGAGGAGAGACCCAGTACTTC	CASSSTELAGGETQYF
.	TRBV28	.	TRBJ1-1	TGTGCCAGCAGTTTTTTCATAGGACCAGGGGACACTGAAGCTTTCTTT	CASSFFIGPGDTEAFF
.	TRBV6-5	.	TRBJ1-3	TGTGCCAGCAGCTCCCCCCGCCACTCTGGAAACACCATATATTTT	CASSSPRHSGNTIYF
.	TRBV29-1	TRBD1	TRBJ1-2	TGCAGCGTTCGAAAGAGGACAGGGGTTCGGTATGGCTACACCTTC	CSVRKRTGVRYGYTF
.	TRBV7-2	TRBD1	TRBJ1-5	TGTGCCAGCAGCTTACGACCTAGGGGGACAGGGAATCAGCCCCAGCATTTT	CASSLRPRGTGNQPQHF
.	TRBV5-1	.	TRBJ1-3	TGCGCCAGCAGCCGAGGGGATACTGGAAACACCATATATTTT	CASSRGDTGNTIYF
.	TRBV19	.	TRBJ2-5	TGTGCCAGTAGTATTGGGAGTGGGGGAGAGACCCAGTACTTC	CASSIGSGGETQYF
.	TRBV24-1	.	TRBJ1-5	TGTGCCACCGAAGGTTTGGGGGCAAATCACACTCATGATGCACTGTGTAGCAATCAGCCCCAGCATTTT	CATEGLGANHTHDALCSNQPQHF
.	TRBV19	TRBD1	TRBJ2-2	TGTGCCAGCCTATTATCCGGGACAGGGGTGACCGGGGAGCTGTTTTTT	CASLLSGTGVTGELFF
.	TRBV6-1	.	TRBJ2-7	TGTGCCAGCAGTGAACCCGGACAGATGACCTTGGGCGAGCAGTACTTC	CASSEPGQMTLGEQYF
.	TRBV29-1	TRBD2	TRBJ2-1	TGCAGCGTTCGACTAGCGGGAGGCCGCAGCTCCTACAATGAGCAGTTCTTC	CSVRLAGGRSSYNEQFF
once	TRBV3-1/TRBV3-2	.	TRBJ2-7	TGTGCCAGCAGCCAACGGGGTAGGGCCTACGAGCAGTACTTC	CASSQRGRAYEQYF
.	TRBV28	TRBD2	TRBJ2-7	TGTGCCAGCAGTTTAGGACACCTGGGACTAGCGGGAGAAAAGGAGTACTTC	CASSLGHLGLAGEKEYF
.	TRBV18	.	TRBJ2-7	TGTGCCAGCTCACCCCATACCTACGAGCAGTACTTC	CASSPHTYEQYF
.	TRBV21-1	.	TRBJ2-3	TGTGCCAGCAGCGACACGGCACAGGGCGCAGATACGCAGTATTTT	CASSDTAQGADTQYF
few	TRBV28	.	TRBJ2-2	TGTGCCAGCAGTTCTCCCTGGCGGGAAGGCACCGGGGAGCTGTTTTTT	CASSSPWREGTGELFF